This TCR beta chain is drawn from a study of CD8+ T cells in alopecia areata. Once RNA had been extracted, it was reverse transcribed into cDNA to act as the sequencing template. The assay was immunoSEQ multiplex PCR, and TCRdb's table has in-frame clones only and misses some. This table has 150,000 to 200,000 clones, 55% to 65% appearing once. T lymphocytes (CD4+ and CD8+) were sorted from PBMCs. V was shortened by 1 base and J by 4 bases, with 2 bases between the two germline ends. Per germline, CDR1 MGHRA and CDR2 YSYEKL. This CDR3 region has 12 residues. This TCR derives from a human donor in good health. This rearrangement joins TRBV4-1 to TRBJ1-3, with D hard to call. Sequencing input: CD4+ T cells sorted from blood. The CDR3, as DNA: TGCGCCAGCAGCCAAGTAGGAAACACCATATATTTT. Its protein is CASSQVGNTIYF.